The following is a TCR beta chain sequence with its context. The data originate from a study of graft-versus-host responses after intestinal transplantation. Study context: Recipients uniformly received anti-thymocyte globulin induction, followed by tacrolimus and steroids for approximately 3 years.

Per the germline V gene, CDR1 is MNHNS and CDR2 is SASEGT. This CDR3 region has 15 residues. Method: immunoSEQ multiplex PCR; TCRdb's copy keeps in-frame clones and lacks some. The sample has fewer than 45,000 clones; around 90% are singletons. The specimen comprised PBMCs, sampled roughly 300 days after intestinal transplant. The origin of this receptor is a human patient who received an intestinal transplant, so some T cells may come from the graft donor. V and J are TRBV6-1 and TRBJ2-5, with no clear D. The DNA end lines up better with TRBJ2-7; the J call may be wrong. The CDR3 coding sequence is TGTGCCAGCAGGTTCCAATTGGGCGGTGCCTACGAGCAGTACTTC. Amino acids: CASRFQLGGAYEQYF.